This TCR beta chain was sequenced during a study of CD8 T cells in Susac syndrome (dated by TCRdb to about 2019). As for the study more broadly: Of the Susac syndrome patients who were sequenced, fewer than ten were in clinical remission while roughly six had clinically active disease. Susac syndrome patients were therapy-naive, on corticosteroids (some also receiving IVIg), or on IVIg alone at blood withdrawal. The study used repertoire sequencing to test whether antigen drove CD8+ T cell activation and differentiation in Susac syndrome. The full study reports these points: The study acknowledged that relatively few individuals were included in the TCR sequencing and HLA analysis. The CD4+ T cell repertoire of patients with Susac syndrome showed no detectable clonal expansion.

Based on the germline V gene (reference sequence), the CDR1 and CDR2 sequences are SEHNR and FQNEAQ. Compared with germline, V lacks 3 bases and J lacks 4 bases; bases without a gene match: 2. Taken from cysteine to phenylalanine, the CDR3 has 14 residues. Only the CDR3 portion is preserved as DNA: 42 bases, with reading frame beginning at the first base. Concerning this clonotype itself: Its binding antigen is unknown. No per-base quality is available; no much larger clone lies one base away.

High-throughput TCR beta sequencing profiled peripheral blood CD8+ and CD4+ T cells from healthy donors, Susac syndrome patients and multiple sclerosis patients. Recently defined diagnostic criteria for definite or probable disease were met by the Susac syndrome patients. Bulk CD8+ and CD4+ T cells were purified by magnetic negative isolation, while CD8+ TEMRA cells were enriched using FACS. Blood was collected in EDTA tubes and processed within 24 hours, with PBMCs isolated through density gradient centrifugation. PBMCs intended for TCR sequencing were cryopreserved in liquid nitrogen and were subsequently thawed in a 37 degrees C water bath. A purity of at least 90% was achieved for sorted or isolated CD4+, CD8+ and CD8+ TEMRA cells. RNA was extracted with the RNeasy kit and roughly 0.5 to 1 ug was reverse transcribed using random hexamers. The immunoSEQ multiplex PCR assay, which covers 54 Vbeta and 13 Jbeta segments, was used to amplify TCR beta CDR3 regions. To correct PCR amplification bias, a synthetic template baseline was used for both primer optimization and computational correction. On the study's bioinformatics: Reads were assigned to V, D and J genes according to IMGT and analyzed in immunoSEQ Analyzer, with only productive sequences retained. Clonality was calculated as one minus the Shannon entropy normalized by log2 of the number of productive unique sequences. For each patient and control, public and private clones were evaluated among the 100 most prevalent clones. Clones were defined as Susac-specific when absent from the healthy and MS cohorts, from roughly 1,000 published viral clones and from other ImmuneACCESS disease sequences. In TCRdb, the public reads were trimmed at Q25 with fastp and aligned with MiXCR, with productive beta chains retained. Every entry covers one CDR3 protein and lists the most common genes and DNA from its rows. The V and J calls, along with clone size, are taken from TCRdb and not from the paper's own processing. Here the sample has 150,000 to 200,000 distinct CDR3 sequences; 75% to 95% occur a single time. Approximately 0.086% of the sample belongs to the ten largest clones.

This TCR came from a human donor with Susac syndrome. The sample comprised CD4+ T cells from PBMCs. Rearrangement joined TRBV7-9 to TRBJ2-2, with 7 bases aligning to TRBD2. The nucleotide sequence is TGTGCCAGCAGCTTGGAGCGGGGCACCGGGGAGCTGTTTTTT. The resulting protein is CASSLERGTGELFF. The CDR3 plus the reference TRBV7-9 and TRBJ2-2 genes for the other parts give the full variable domain: DTGVSQNPRHKITKRGQNVTFRCDPISEHNRLYWYRQTLGQGPEFLTYFQNEAQLEKSRLLSDRFSAERPKGSFSTLEIQRTEQGDSAMYLCASSLERGTGELFFGEGSRLTVL.